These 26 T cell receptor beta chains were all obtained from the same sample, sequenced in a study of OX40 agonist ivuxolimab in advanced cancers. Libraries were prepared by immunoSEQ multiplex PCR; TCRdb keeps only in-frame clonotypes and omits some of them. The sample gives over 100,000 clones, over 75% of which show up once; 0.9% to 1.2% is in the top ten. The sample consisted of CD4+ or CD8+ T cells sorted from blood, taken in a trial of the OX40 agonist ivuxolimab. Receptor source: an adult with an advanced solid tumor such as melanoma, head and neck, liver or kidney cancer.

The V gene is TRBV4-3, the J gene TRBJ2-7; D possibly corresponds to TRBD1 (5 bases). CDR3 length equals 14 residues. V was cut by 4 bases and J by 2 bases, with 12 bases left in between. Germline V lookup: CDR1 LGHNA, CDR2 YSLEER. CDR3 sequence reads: CASSLTQGPYEQYF. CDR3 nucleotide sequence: TGCGCCAGCAGCCTCACCCAGGGCCCCTACGAGCAGTACTTC.

The CDR3 reads CASGRILETQYF. The CDR3 bases are TGTGCCAGCGGCCGCATTTTAGAGACCCAGTACTTC. The chain recombines TRBV2 with TRBJ2-5; D unresolved. CDR3 length: 12 amino acids. V was pared by 8 bases and J by 4 bases, with 11 bases between. The germline V gene has CDR1 SNHLY and CDR2 FYNNEI.

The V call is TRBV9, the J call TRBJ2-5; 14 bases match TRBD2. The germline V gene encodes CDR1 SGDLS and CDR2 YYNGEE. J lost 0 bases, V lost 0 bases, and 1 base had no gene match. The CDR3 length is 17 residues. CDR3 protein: CASSVGTSGGYQETQYF. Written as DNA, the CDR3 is TGTGCCAGCAGCGTAGGGACTAGCGGGGGGTACCAAGAGACCCAGTACTTC.

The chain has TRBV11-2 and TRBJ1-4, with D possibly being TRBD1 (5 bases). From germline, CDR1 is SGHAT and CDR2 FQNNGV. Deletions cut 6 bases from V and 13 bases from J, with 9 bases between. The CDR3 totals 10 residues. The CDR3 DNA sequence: TGTGCCAGCAGTGGGGGGACACTGTTTTTT. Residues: CASSGGTLFF.

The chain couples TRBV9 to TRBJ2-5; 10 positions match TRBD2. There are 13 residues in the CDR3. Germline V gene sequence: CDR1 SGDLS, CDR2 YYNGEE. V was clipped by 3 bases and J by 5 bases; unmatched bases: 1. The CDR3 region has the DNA TGTGCCAGCAGCGGTAGCGGGAGGGAGACCCAGTACTTC. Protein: CASSGSGRETQYF. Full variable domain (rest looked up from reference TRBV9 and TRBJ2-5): DSGVTQTPKHLITATGQRVTLRCSPRSGDLSVYWYQQSLDQGLQFLIQYYNGEERAKGNILERFSAQQFPDLHSELNLSSLELGDSALYFCASSGSGRETQYFGPGTRLLVL.

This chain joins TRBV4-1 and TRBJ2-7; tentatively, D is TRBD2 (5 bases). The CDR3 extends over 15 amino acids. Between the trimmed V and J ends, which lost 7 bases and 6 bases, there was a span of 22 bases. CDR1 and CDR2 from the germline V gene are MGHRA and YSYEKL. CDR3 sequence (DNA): TGCGCCAGCAACCGAGGGTCGGAGTATCCTACCGAGCAGTACTTC. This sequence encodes CASNRGSEYPTEQYF.

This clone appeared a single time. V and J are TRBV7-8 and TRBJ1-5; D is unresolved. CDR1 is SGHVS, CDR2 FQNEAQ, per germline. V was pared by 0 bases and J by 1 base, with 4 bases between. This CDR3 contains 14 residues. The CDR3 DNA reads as TGTGCCAGCAGCTTAGCGCCCAGCAATCAGCCCCAGCATTTT. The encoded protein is CASSLAPSNQPQHF.

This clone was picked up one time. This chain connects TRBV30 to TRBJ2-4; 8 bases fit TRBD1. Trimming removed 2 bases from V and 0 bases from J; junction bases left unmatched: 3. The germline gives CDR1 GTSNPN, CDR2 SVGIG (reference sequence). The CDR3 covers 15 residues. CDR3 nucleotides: TGTGCCTGGAGTCGACAGGGGATAGCCAAAAACATTCAGTACTTC. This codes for CAWSRQGIAKNIQYF.

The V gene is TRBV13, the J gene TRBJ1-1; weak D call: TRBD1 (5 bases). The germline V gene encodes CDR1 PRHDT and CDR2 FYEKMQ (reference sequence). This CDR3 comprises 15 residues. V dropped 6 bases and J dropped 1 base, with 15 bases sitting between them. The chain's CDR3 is CASSLAGRANTEAFF. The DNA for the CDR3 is TGTGCCAGCAGTCTCGCAGGGCGGGCGAACACTGAAGCTTTCTTT.

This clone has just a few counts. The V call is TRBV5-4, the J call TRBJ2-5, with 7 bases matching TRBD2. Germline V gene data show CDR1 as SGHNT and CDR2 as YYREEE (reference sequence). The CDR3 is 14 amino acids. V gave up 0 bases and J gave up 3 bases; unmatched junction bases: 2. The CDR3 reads CASSLGAGEETQYF. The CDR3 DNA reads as TGTGCCAGCAGCTTGGGTGCGGGAGAAGAGACCCAGTACTTC.

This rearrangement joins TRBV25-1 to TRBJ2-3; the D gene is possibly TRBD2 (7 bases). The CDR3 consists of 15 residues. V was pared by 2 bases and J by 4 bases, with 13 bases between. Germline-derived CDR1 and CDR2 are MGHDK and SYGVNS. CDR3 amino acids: CASSERRGQADTQYF. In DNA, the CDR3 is TGTGCCAGCAGTGAAAGGCGGGGGCAAGCAGATACGCAGTATTTT.

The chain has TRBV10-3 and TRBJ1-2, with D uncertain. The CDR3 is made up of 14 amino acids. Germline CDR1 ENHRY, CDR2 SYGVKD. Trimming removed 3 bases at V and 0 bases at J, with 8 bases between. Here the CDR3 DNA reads TGTGCCATCAGTGACCCCGGGGCTAACTATGGCTACACCTTC. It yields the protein CAISDPGANYGYTF.

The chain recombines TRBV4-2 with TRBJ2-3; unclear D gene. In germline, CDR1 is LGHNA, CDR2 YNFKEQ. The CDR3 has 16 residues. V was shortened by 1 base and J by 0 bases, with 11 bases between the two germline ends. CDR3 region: CASSQVLHHSTDTQYF. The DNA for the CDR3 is TGTGCCAGCAGCCAAGTTCTTCATCATAGCACAGATACGCAGTATTTT.

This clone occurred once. CDR3: CASSRYSGANVLTF. DNA of the CDR3: TGTGCCAGCAGTCGGTACTCTGGGGCCAACGTCCTGACTTTC. The chain joins TRBV9 to TRBJ2-6, with unresolved D. The germline V and J ends were trimmed by 5 bases and 0 bases, with 6 bases remaining between them. The CDR3 consists of 14 residues. CDR1 and CDR2 from the germline V gene are SGDLS and YYNGEE.

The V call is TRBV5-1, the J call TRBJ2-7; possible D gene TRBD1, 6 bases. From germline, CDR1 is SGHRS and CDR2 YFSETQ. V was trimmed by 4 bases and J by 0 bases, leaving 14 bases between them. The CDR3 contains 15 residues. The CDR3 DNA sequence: TGCGCCAGCAGCACGGGACACACTAGCTCCTACGAGCAGTACTTC. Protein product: CASSTGHTSSYEQYF.

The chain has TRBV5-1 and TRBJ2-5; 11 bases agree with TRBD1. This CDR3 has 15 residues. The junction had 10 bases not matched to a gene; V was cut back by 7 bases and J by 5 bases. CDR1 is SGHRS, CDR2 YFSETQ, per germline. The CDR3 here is CASFRQGQGAETQYF. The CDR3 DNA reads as TGCGCCAGCTTTCGTCAAGGACAGGGGGCCGAGACCCAGTACTTC.

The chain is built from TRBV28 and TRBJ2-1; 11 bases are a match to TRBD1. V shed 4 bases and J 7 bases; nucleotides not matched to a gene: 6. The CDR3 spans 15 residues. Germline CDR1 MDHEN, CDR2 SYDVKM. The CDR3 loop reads CASSSPGQGDNEQFF. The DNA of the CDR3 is TGTGCCAGCAGTTCCCCGGGACAGGGGGATAATGAGCAGTTCTTC. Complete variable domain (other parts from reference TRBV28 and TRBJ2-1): DVKVTQSSRYLVKRTGEKVFLECVQDMDHENMFWYRQDPGLGLRLIYFSYDVKMKEKGDIPEGYSVSREKKERFSLILESASTNQTSMYLCASSSPGQGDNEQFFGPGTRLTVL.

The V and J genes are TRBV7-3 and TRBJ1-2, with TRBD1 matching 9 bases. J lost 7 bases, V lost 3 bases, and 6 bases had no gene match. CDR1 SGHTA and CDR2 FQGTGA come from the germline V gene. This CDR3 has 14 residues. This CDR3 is CASSFRDRVAGYTF. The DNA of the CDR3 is TGTGCCAGCAGCTTCCGGGACAGGGTCGCTGGCTACACCTTC. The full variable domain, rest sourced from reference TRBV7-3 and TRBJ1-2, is GAGVSQTPSNKVTEKGKYVELRCDPISGHTALYWYRQSLGQGPEFLIYFQGTGAADDSGLPNDRFFAVRPEGSVSTLKIQRTERGDSAVYLCASSFRDRVAGYTFGSGTRLTVV.

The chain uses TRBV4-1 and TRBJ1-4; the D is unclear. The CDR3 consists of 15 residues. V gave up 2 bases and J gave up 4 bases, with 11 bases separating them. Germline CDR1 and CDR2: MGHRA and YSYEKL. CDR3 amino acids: CASSQQPGVNEKLFF. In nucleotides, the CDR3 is TGCGCCAGCAGCCAACAGCCGGGAGTTAATGAAAAACTGTTTTTT.

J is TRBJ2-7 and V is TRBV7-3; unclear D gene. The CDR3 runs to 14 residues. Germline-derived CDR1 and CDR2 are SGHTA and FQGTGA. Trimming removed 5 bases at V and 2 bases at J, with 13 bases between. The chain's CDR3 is CASSPDGPPYEQYF. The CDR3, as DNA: TGTGCCAGCAGCCCAGATGGGCCACCCTACGAGCAGTACTTC.

The CDR3 region is CASSLVGRDTSYGYTF. Written as DNA, the CDR3 is TGTGCCAGCAGCTTGGTGGGGAGGGATACAAGCTATGGCTACACCTTC. The chain is built from TRBV5-4 and TRBJ1-2; D gene ambiguous. Per the germline V gene, CDR1 is SGHNT and CDR2 is YYREEE (reference sequence). The V and J ends lost 0 bases and 4 bases respectively, with 16 bases between them. CDR3 length: 16 amino acids.

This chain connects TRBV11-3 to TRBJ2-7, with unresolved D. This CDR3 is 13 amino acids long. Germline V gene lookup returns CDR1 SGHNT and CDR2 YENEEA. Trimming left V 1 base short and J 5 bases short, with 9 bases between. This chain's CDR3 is CASSLVANHEQYF. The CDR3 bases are TGTGCCAGCAGCTTAGTTGCGAACCACGAGCAGTACTTC.

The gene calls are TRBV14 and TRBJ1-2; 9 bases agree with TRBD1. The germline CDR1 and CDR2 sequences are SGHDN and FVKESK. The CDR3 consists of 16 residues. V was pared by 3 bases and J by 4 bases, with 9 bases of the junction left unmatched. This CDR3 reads CASSQAYGQGIYGYTF. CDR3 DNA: TGTGCCAGCAGCCAGGCTTACGGACAGGGGATCTATGGCTACACCTTC.

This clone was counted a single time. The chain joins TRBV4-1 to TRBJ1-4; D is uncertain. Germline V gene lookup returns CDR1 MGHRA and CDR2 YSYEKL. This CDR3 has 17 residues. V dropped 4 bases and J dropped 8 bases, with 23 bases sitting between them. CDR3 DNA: TGCGCCAGCAGCCCGACCCCATCCCGGGCGAGGGAGGAAAAACTGTTTTTT. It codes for CASSPTPSRAREEKLFF.

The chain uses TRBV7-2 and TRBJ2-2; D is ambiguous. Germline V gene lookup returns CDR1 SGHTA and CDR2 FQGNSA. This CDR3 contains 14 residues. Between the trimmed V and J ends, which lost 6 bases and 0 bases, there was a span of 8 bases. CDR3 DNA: TGTGCCAGCAGTGGTCAACCGAACACCGGGGAGCTGTTTTTT. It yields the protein CASSGQPNTGELFF.

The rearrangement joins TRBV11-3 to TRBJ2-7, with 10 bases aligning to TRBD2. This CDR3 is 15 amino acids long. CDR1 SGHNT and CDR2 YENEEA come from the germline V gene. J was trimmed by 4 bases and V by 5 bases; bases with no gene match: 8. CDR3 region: CASSPGLANGYEQYF. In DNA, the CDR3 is TGTGCCAGCAGCCCGGGACTAGCGAATGGGTACGAGCAGTACTTC.